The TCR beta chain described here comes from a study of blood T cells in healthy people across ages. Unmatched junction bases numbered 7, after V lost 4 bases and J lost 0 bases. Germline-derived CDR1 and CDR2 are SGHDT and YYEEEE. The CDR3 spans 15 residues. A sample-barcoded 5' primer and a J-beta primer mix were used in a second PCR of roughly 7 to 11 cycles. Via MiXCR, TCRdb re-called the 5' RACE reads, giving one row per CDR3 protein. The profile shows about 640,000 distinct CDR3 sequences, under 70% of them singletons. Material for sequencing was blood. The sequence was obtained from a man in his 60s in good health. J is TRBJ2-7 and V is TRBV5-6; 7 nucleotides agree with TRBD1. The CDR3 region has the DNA TGTGCCAGCAGCCCAGGGCCAGGGGGCTCCTACGAGCAGTACTTC. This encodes CASSPGPGGSYEQYF.